Sequencing of this T cell receptor beta chain was carried out in a study of response to subunit inactivated influenza vaccine. MiXCR was run by TCRdb on the RT-PCR reads, yielding one entry per CDR3 protein. The data show some 150,000 distinct CDR3 sequences, approximately 12% seen once. The data also belong to a second study, concerning T cells expressing NK-cell markers. That paper states: It was by 5'RACE template switching with UMIs that TCR beta cDNA was made. Several experiments employed an anti-gamma-delta TCR antibody to confine sorting to alpha-beta TCR T cells.

The TCR comes from a man aged 45-60 years who received an inactivated influenza vaccine. Material: CD8+ T cells sorted from PBMCs, obtained 12 days after vaccination.

CDR3: CASSEAGLAGFFSTDTQYF. In DNA form, the CDR3 reads TGCGCCAGCAGTGAGGCGGGACTAGCGGGGTTTTTTAGCACAGATACGCAGTATTTT. V and J are TRBV10-2 and TRBJ2-3; the match to TRBD2 covers 13 bases. This CDR3 comprises 19 residues. The J segment lost 0 bases and the V segment lost 2 bases, leaving 8 bases of the junction unmatched. The germline V gene encodes CDR1 WSHSY and CDR2 SAAADI.